This T cell receptor beta chain was recorded in a study of Graves' ophthalmopathy and Graves' hyperthyroidism. In this sample, this clonotype turned up many times. Hyperthyroidism counted as stable given no ophthalmopathy within 18 months of follow-up. Thyroid ultrasound, orbital computed tomography, TRAb, serum thyroxine and clinical symptoms formed the basis of diagnosis. The authors used Ficoll-Paque density gradient centrifugation to separate PBMCs. The input was around 9 ml of fresh peripheral blood. RNA served as the template for amplifying TCR beta CDR3 regions. HTBI primers were used in a first-round RT-PCR, which preceded a second-round multiplex PCR. One entry per CDR3 protein results from TCRdb running MiXCR on the multiplex PCR reads. The table shows 680,000 or so distinct CDR3 sequences, with about 20% occurring only once. The CDR3 consists of 15 residues. Germline V gene lookup returns CDR1 MNHEY and CDR2 SMNVEV (reference sequence). V lost 3 bases to trimming and J lost 8 bases; unmatched junction nucleotides: 12.

This TCR derives from a woman younger than 30 with stable Graves' hyperthyroidism. Some clones in this sample may be carry-over from other donors' samples. The sequencing input was peripheral blood. This chain joins TRBV27 and TRBJ1-2; 7 nucleotides agree with TRBD1. The CDR3 here is CASSLLGTAGLGYTF. The CDR3 DNA sequence: TGTGCCAGCAGTTTGTTGGGGACAGCAGGTCTCGGCTACACCTTC.